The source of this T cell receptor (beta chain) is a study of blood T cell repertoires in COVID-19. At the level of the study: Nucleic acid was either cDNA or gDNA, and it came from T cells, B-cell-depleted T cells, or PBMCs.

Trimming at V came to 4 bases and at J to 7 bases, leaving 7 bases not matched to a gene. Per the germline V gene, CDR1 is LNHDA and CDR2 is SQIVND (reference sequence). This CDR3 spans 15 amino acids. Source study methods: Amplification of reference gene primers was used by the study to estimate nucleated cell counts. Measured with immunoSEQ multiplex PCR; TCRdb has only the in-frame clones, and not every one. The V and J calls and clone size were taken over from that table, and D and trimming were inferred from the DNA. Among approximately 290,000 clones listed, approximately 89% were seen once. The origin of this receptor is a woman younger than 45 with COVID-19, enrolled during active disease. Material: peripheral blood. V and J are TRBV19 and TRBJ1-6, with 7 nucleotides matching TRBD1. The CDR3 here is CASSNPTGPNSPLHF. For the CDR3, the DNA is TGTGCCAGTAGTAACCCGACAGGGCCAAATTCACCCCTCCACTTT. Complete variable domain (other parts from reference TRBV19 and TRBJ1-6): DGGITQSPKYLFRKEGQNVTLSCEQNLNHDAMYWYRQDPGQGLRLIYYSQIVNDFQKGDIAEGYSVSREKKESFPLTVTSAQKNPTAFYLCASSNPTGPNSPLHFGNGTRLTVT.